The following is a T cell receptor beta chain sequence with its context. Trimming left V 7 bases short and J 9 bases short, with 16 bases between. The CDR3 length is 13 residues. CDR1 is MNHEY, CDR2 SVGAGI, per germline. The data derive from a study of shared clonotypes between healthy human individuals. Some clones are missing from TCRdb's copy, which holds only in-frame ones; the method was immunoSEQ multiplex PCR. The sample contains fewer than 650,000 clones, around 78% of which appear only once. This TCR was recovered from a woman between 40 and 55 years old in good health. Some clones in this sample may be carry-over from other donors' samples. The chain employs TRBV6-5 and TRBJ2-1; tentative D call: TRBD1 (6 bases). The sample taken for sequencing was PBMCs. This CDR3 is CASTMGIGGEQFF. The CDR3 coding sequence is TGTGCCAGCACTATGGGGATAGGGGGTGAGCAGTTCTTC.